Listed below are T cell receptor beta chains from one sample, sequenced in a study of cytotoxic CD8 clonotypes in ibrutinib-treated CLL. TCRdb keeps only in-frame clones here, not all; method: immunoSEQ multiplex PCR. The sample has 190,000 or so clones, 72% seen once; the top ten hold roughly 12%. The sequencing here drew on PBMCs, taken after 24 months of ibrutinib treatment. These receptors all stem from a human donor with chronic lymphocytic leukemia. CDR3s include the opening cysteine and the closing phenylalanine or tryptophan. The order of the fields is clone size, J gene, V gene, D gene, CDR3 protein, CDR3 DNA. The D gene is left open where the match is weak. Clone size is not always given. Where it is, it says once, few, many or a class for expanded clones.

. TRBJ1-1 TRBV30 . CAWSVPVRGNTEAFF TGTGCCTGGAGTGTACCTGTCAGGGGGAACACTGAAGCTTTCTTT
once TRBJ2-5 TRBV9 TRBD2 CASSDGTSGTLRGETQYF TGTGCCAGCAGCGACGGGACTAGCGGGACATTGCGGGGGGAGACCCAGTACTTC
. TRBJ1-3 TRBV5-1 TRBD1 CASSWGTGSGNTIYF TGCGCCAGCAGCTGGGGGACAGGGTCTGGAAACACCATATATTTT
. TRBJ2-1 TRBV11-2 TRBD2 CASSLGLAGPFPWGQFF TGTGCCAGCAGCTTGGGACTAGCGGGGCCATTCCCCTGGGGGCAGTTCTTC
. TRBJ2-1 TRBV7-8 TRBD2 CASSLGGTSSYNEQFF TGTGCCAGCAGCCTAGGGGGGACTAGCTCCTACAATGAGCAGTTCTTC
. TRBJ2-1 TRBV5-3 . CARSFLFSGKINEQFF TGTGCCAGAAGCTTCCTATTTAGCGGAAAAATCAATGAGCAGTTCTTC
. TRBJ1-1 TRBV19 . CASSASTGVPTEAFF TGTGCCAGTAGTGCCTCGACAGGAGTTCCCACTGAAGCTTTCTTT
once TRBJ2-1 TRBV18 TRBD2 CASSPAPAGYNEQFF TGTGCCAGCTCACCAGCTCCAGCGGGATACAATGAGCAGTTCTTC
once TRBJ2-1 TRBV18 . CASSPKGRENEQFF TGTGCCAGCTCACCTAAGGGACGGGAAAATGAGCAGTTCTTC
. TRBJ2-1 TRBV15 TRBD1 CATSRNQPGQGLFF TGTGCCACCAGCAGGAACCAACCGGGACAGGGACTGTTCTTC
. TRBJ2-6 TRBV9 TRBD2 CASSPVSSGMTSGANVLTF TGTGCCAGCAGCCCCGTGTCTAGCGGGATGACGTCTGGGGCCAACGTCCTGACTTTC
. TRBJ1-2 TRBV7-2 TRBD1 CASSPQGQDIRGYTF TGTGCCAGCAGCCCTCAGGGACAGGACATTCGTGGCTACACCTTC
. TRBJ2-7 TRBV6-6 TRBD1 CASRLPGGGEQYF TGTGCCAGCAGGTTACCAGGGGGCGGAGAGCAGTACTTC
. TRBJ2-7 TRBV4-3 . CASSQDKTEQYF TGCGCCAGCAGCCAAGATAAGACCGAGCAGTACTTC
. TRBJ2-1 TRBV30 . CAWSDGDRLGEQFF TGTGCCTGGAGTGATGGGGACCGGTTGGGAGAGCAGTTCTTC
few TRBJ2-5 TRBV5-4 . CASSLARREETQYF TGTGCCAGCAGCTTGGCGCGGAGGGAAGAGACCCAGTACTTC
. TRBJ1-4 TRBV28 . CASSFQGGLTNEKLFF TGTGCCAGCAGTTTTCAGGGTGGCTTAACTAATGAAAAACTGTTTTTT
. TRBJ1-2 TRBV11-2 TRBD1 CASSPGQGDYGYTF TGTGCCAGCAGCCCCGGACAGGGGGACTATGGCTACACCTTC
. TRBJ2-5 TRBV7-9 . CASSKGGEETQYF TGTGCCAGCTCCAAAGGGGGGGAAGAGACCCAGTACTTC
. TRBJ1-4 TRBV2 . CASSDGYPEKLFF TGTGCCAGCAGTGACGGATACCCTGAAAAACTGTTTTTT
. TRBJ1-5 TRBV19 . CASSIGSLEANQPQHF TGTGCCAGTAGTATAGGGTCCCTCGAGGCCAATCAGCCCCAGCATTTT
. TRBJ2-3 TRBV6-5 TRBD2 CASSPGTSVTDTQYF TGTGCCAGCAGTCCTGGGACTAGTGTCACAGATACGCAGTATTTT
. TRBJ2-7 TRBV16 . CASSPRGPRSEQYF TGTGCCAGCAGCCCCAGGGGTCCAAGGAGCGAGCAGTACTTC
. TRBJ1-1 TRBV15 . CATSRDYNVLNTEAFF TGTGCCACCAGCAGAGATTATAACGTTCTGAACACTGAAGCTTTCTTT
. TRBJ2-7 TRBV7-2 . CASSLAPSVDREQYF TGTGCCAGCAGCTTAGCCCCGAGTGTCGACCGTGAGCAGTACTTC
. TRBJ2-7 TRBV9 . CASSPLEQFEQYF TGTGCCAGCAGCCCCCTGGAACAGTTCGAGCAGTACTTC
. TRBJ2-5 TRBV2 . CASRTRTAQETQYF TGTGCCAGCAGGACTAGGACAGCCCAAGAGACCCAGTACTTC
. TRBJ2-7 TRBV29-1 . CSVVSPRSYEQYF TGCAGCGTTGTGTCCCCGCGCTCCTACGAGCAGTACTTC